This T cell receptor (beta chain) is from a study of cytomegalovirus exposure and HLA in healthy donors. Concerning this clone itself: Antigen: not known.

PCR amplification relied on 60 Vbeta primers (plus 13 Jbeta primers). Generated by immunoSEQ multiplex PCR, the TCRdb table keeps only in-frame clones and is missing some. This table holds about 90,000 clones, 65% to 85% found once. Regarding the study as a whole: Most TCR beta V segments were productive about 90% or about 30% of the time in an earlier analysis.

Germline CDR1 MNHNY, CDR2 SVGAGI (reference sequence). The CDR3 extends over 14 amino acids. V was pared by 6 bases and J by 6 bases, with 8 bases of the junction left unmatched. The rearrangement uses TRBV6-6 and TRBJ1-2, with TRBD1 identical over 9 bases. The sequence came from a man aged 18 to 29 in good health and CMV-seronegative. Sequenced material: PBMCs. CDR3 in amino acids: CASRTGTGIDGYTF. For the CDR3, the DNA is TGTGCCAGCAGAACCGGGACAGGGATCGATGGCTACACCTTC.